This TCR beta chain was profiled in a study of blood T cell repertoires in COVID-19. Trimming pared 2 bases from V and 6 bases from J, leaving 8 bases between. Germline CDR1 is MDHEN and CDR2 is SYDVKM. CDR3 length: 13 residues. This clone was seen a handful of times. Repertoires were generated with immunoSEQ multiplex PCR, while TCRdb's copy carries only in-frame clones and drops some. The sample includes about 380,000 clones, roughly 90% of them seen just once. This TCR was recovered from a man in his forties with acute or convalescent COVID-19. V gene TRBV28 combines with J gene TRBJ2-1; TRBD1 is a possible D gene (6 bases). Specimen: peripheral blood. CDR3 protein: CASSLGQPNEQFF. CDR3 DNA: TGTGCCAGCAGTTTAGGACAGCCCAATGAGCAGTTCTTC.